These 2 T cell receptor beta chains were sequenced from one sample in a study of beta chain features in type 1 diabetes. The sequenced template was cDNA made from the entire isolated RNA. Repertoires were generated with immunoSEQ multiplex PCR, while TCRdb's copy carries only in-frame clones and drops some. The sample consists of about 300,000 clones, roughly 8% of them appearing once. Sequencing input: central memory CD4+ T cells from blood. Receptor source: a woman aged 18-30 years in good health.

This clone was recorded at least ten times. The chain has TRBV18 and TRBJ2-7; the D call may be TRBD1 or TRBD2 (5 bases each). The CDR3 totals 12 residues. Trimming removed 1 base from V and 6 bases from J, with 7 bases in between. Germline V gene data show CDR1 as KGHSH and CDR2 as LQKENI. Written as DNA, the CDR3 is TGTGCCAGCTCACCACAGGGGAGCGAGCAGTACGTC. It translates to CASSPQGSEQYV.

The CDR3 loop reads CASSWGRAGPDTQYF. For the CDR3, the DNA is TGTGCCAGCAGCTGGGGGAGAGCGGGGCCAGATACGCAGTATTTT. This sequence joins TRBV7-9 and TRBJ2-3, with TRBD2 identical over 7 bases. Germline loops: CDR1 SEHNR, CDR2 FQNEAQ (reference sequence). The V gene end was trimmed by 4 bases and the J gene end by 4 bases; junction bases not matched to a gene: 8. CDR3 length equals 15 residues. Supplemented by reference TRBV7-9 and TRBJ2-3, the full variable domain reads DTGVSQNPRHKITKRGQNVTFRCDPISEHNRLYWYRQTLGQGPEFLTYFQNEAQLEKSRLLSDRFSAERPKGSFSTLEIQRTEQGDSAMYLCASSWGRAGPDTQYFGPGTRLTVL.